This T cell receptor (beta chain) comes out of a study of cytomegalovirus exposure and HLA in healthy donors. Study conclusions and caveats: The CMV antigen specificity of a few CMV-associated chains was confirmed through in vitro analysis. Fewer than 200 TCR beta chains were listed as cytomegalovirus-associated. It was found in a later analysis that first-cohort TCR clusters tended to co-occur in the approximately 120 validation repertoires.

Sequencing was performed with immunoSEQ multiplex PCR; in TCRdb, only in-frame clones are kept and a portion is missing. There are about 110,000 clones in the sample; about 85% occur only once, and 3% lies in the top ten. For this clone: Its antigen is unidentified.

A roughly 120-subject validation cohort, separate from the approximately 720-subject first cohort, supplied the donors. Sequences were obtained from PBMCs. The sequence was obtained from a woman aged 18-35 years in good health and CMV-seronegative.

CDR3 nucleotide sequence: TGTGCCAGCAGTTCCAGCCCCAGGGTAGTAACCTATGGCTACACCTTC. Its protein is CASSSSPRVVTYGYTF. The chain has TRBV27 and TRBJ1-2, with a tentative D call TRBD1 (5 bases). Germline-derived CDR1 and CDR2 are MNHEY and SMNVEV (reference sequence). The V gene lost 4 bases and the J gene lost 4 bases, with 19 bases spanning the gap. The CDR3 consists of 16 residues.